This T cell receptor (beta chain) is drawn from a study of blood T cell repertoires in COVID-19. Germline V gives CDR1 SNHLY, CDR2 FYNNEI. The V and J ends lost 0 bases and 7 bases respectively, with 9 bases between them. CDR3 size: 14 residues. This clone was recorded a few times. Repertoires were generated with immunoSEQ multiplex PCR, while TCRdb's copy carries only in-frame clones and drops some. Counted here are about 76,000 clones, around 85% occurring once; the ten biggest clones make up around a tenth. The J gene is TRBJ2-2, the V gene TRBV2, with D possibly matching TRBD1 (5 bases). Sequences were obtained from peripheral blood. This TCR was recovered from a man aged 45-60 years with COVID-19, enrolled during active disease. The CDR3 DNA sequence: TGTGCCAGCAGTGAAGCGGGGCTGATCGGGGAGCTGTTTTTT. Translation gives CASSEAGLIGELFF.